This TCR beta chain was obtained from a study of T cells in Graves' hyperthyroidism and ophthalmopathy. The germline V and J ends were trimmed by 4 bases and 3 bases, with 9 bases remaining between them. In germline, CDR1 is SEHNR, CDR2 FQNEAQ (reference sequence). The CDR3 covers 14 residues. In making diagnoses, clinical symptoms, serum thyroxine and TRAb, thyroid ultrasound and orbital computed tomography were all used. TCR beta CDR3 regions were amplified from RNA transcripts. Carried out on the TCR CDR3, a first-round RT-PCR used the HTBI primer set. MiXCR, run by TCRdb on the multiplex PCR reads, gives a single entry per CDR3 protein. The sample yields 300,000 to 400,000 distinct CDR3 sequences, roughly 18% seen once.

Sequencing was carried out using blood. The rearrangement links TRBV7-9 to TRBJ1-4; D might be TRBD1 (5 bases). This TCR came from a woman aged 45-59 years with Graves' hyperthyroidism. Written as DNA, the CDR3 is TGTGCCAGCAGCTCGGACACTCCTAATGAAAAACTGTTTTTT. Translating gives CASSSDTPNEKLFF.